This T cell receptor beta chain was retrieved from a study of CXCR3-negative and CXCR3-positive naive CD8 T cells. Findings and caveats of the study: Comparison of naive subsets found surface CD5 to be comparable, and TCR strength was inferred on the basis of TRB CDR3 properties. Similar TRBV-TRBJ gene usage was seen in naive CXCR3-negative and CXCR3-positive cells, but not in memory cells.

Germline values: CDR1 SGHRS, CDR2 YFSETQ. The CDR3 consists of 15 residues. UMI-tagged TRB cDNA libraries were built via 5' RACE. TCRdb re-called the 5' RACE reads and catalogs CDR3 proteins one per entry, DNA excluded. This sample carries 75,000 to 95,000 distinct CDR3 sequences, with about 1.1% going to the ten biggest clones. Researchers reported sorting every CD8+ T cell subset in triplicate, a few hundred thousand cells per sort. Those CD8+ T cells considered naive were CD45RO-CCR7+CD27+CD95-. Comments on this clonotype: The antigen is undetermined.

V is TRBV5-1 and J is TRBJ2-1; the TRBD1 assignment by TCRdb is unverifiable without DNA. The TCR was taken from a human donor in good health. Some clones in this sample may be carry-over from other donors' samples. Sequencing was performed on naive CXCR3- CD8+ T cells from blood. The subset: CD45RO-CCR7+CD27+CD95- naive CD8+ T cells lacking CXCR3 (TNR3-). The CDR3: CASSGTGETGNEQFF.